Shown below are 21 T cell receptor beta chains from a single sample sequenced in a study of T cell responses to AZD1222 COVID-19 vaccine. Sequenced by immunoSEQ multiplex PCR; TCRdb stores in-frame clones only, minus some. In the table there are about 150,000 clones, about nine tenths of which are singletons. The sequenced sample was peripheral blood, obtained on day 0 of AZD1222 vaccination. These receptors all come from an adult in good health.

The chain couples TRBV15 to TRBJ1-5; the match to TRBD1 covers 7 bases. Losses at the gene ends were 3 bases for V and 0 bases for J; bases not matched to a gene: 5. CDR3 length equals 16 residues. The germline V gene has CDR1 LNHNV and CDR2 YYDKDF (reference sequence). For the CDR3, the DNA is TGTGCCACCAGCAGTTACAGGGGTTATAGCAATCAGCCCCAGCATTTT. It encodes CATSSYRGYSNQPQHF.

The chain recombines TRBV19 with TRBJ1-1; D might be TRBD1 (6 bases). Germline CDR1 reads LNHDA; CDR2 reads SQIVND (reference sequence). V lost 4 bases to trimming and J lost 11 bases, with 20 bases between them. The CDR3 consists of 14 residues. The CDR3 DNA reads as TGTGCCAGTAGTAGCCCTCAGGGGACCTTGGGGGCTTTCTTT. Translating it yields CASSSPQGTLGAFF. Looking up the rest from reference TRBV19 and TRBJ1-1 gives the full variable domain: DGGITQSPKYLFRKEGQNVTLSCEQNLNHDAMYWYRQDPGQGLRLIYYSQIVNDFQKGDIAEGYSVSREKKESFPLTVTSAQKNPTAFYLCASSSPQGTLGAFFGQGTRLTVV.

The chain carries TRBV12-3 or TRBV12-4 and TRBJ1-2; 10 positions agree with TRBD1. This CDR3 is built from 13 residues. Germline trimming cut 4 bases from V and 12 bases from J; bases unmatched to any gene: 8. The CDR3 DNA is TGTGCCAGCAGTTCCCCCGCGGACAGGGGGAACACCTTC. It encodes CASSSPADRGNTF.

The V call is TRBV6-6, the J call TRBJ1-2; 8 bases match TRBD1. Germline V gene data show CDR1 as MNHNY and CDR2 as SVGAGI (reference sequence). The CDR3 covers 13 residues. With 6 bases clipped from V and 3 bases from J, the junction kept 3 bases outside the gene matches. Written as DNA, the CDR3 is TGTGCCAGCAGCCTGGACAGGGACTATGGCTACACCTTC. It specifies CASSLDRDYGYTF.

The genes are TRBV7-2 and TRBJ2-5; 8 nucleotides match TRBD2. After removal of 1 base from V and 5 bases from J, the junction contained 15 bases not matched to a gene. CDR3 length: 18 amino acids. Per germline, CDR1 SGHTA and CDR2 FQGNSA. CDR3 loop: CASSLVGLRRGAAETQYF. For the CDR3, the DNA is TGTGCCAGCAGCTTAGTCGGTTTGCGGCGGGGGGCCGCTGAGACCCAGTACTTC. Supplemented by reference TRBV7-2 and TRBJ2-5, the full variable domain reads GAGVSQSPSNKVTEKGKDVELRCDPISGHTALYWYRQSLGQGLEFLIYFQGNSAPDKSGLPSDRFSAERTGGSVSTLTIQRTQQEDSAVYLCASSLVGLRRGAAETQYFGPGTRLLVL.

The chain carries TRBV5-4 and TRBJ2-2, with 9 bases fitting TRBD2. J lost 5 bases, V lost 4 bases, and 6 bases had no gene match. The CDR3 spans 15 residues. Germline lookup yields CDR1 SGHNT and CDR2 YYREEE (reference sequence). In DNA form, the CDR3 reads TGTGCCAGCAGCGAAGCGGGGGGACTAACCGGGGAGCTGTTTTTT. Translating gives CASSEAGGLTGELFF.

This clone was counted many times. This chain links TRBV6-5 with TRBJ2-1; 10 nucleotides align to TRBD2. The CDR3 length is 15 residues. Germline V gene lookup returns CDR1 MNHEY and CDR2 SVGAGI. V lost 8 bases to trimming and J lost 4 bases; unmatched junction nucleotides: 8. CDR3 residues: CASLLVSGGYNEQFF. The CDR3 DNA follows: TGTGCCAGCCTACTCGTTAGCGGGGGGTACAATGAGCAGTTCTTC.

The CDR3 DNA is TGTGCTAGTGCCCCGGGGGGCCCCACAGATACGCAGTATTTT. Protein: CASAPGGPTDTQYF. This chain connects TRBV12-5 to TRBJ2-3; TRBD2 might be the D (7 bases). There are 14 residues in the CDR3. Between the trimmed V and J ends, which lost 7 bases and 2 bases, there was a span of 13 bases. Germline V gives CDR1 LGHNT, CDR2 FRNRAP.

The chain employs TRBV9 and TRBJ1-4; D remains unclear. The CDR3 runs to 15 residues. V was cut by 0 bases and J by 2 bases, with 8 bases left in between. From germline, CDR1 is SGDLS and CDR2 YYNGEE. DNA for the CDR3: TGTGCCAGCAGCGTAGAGACTGGGACTAATGAAAAACTGTTTTTT. This encodes CASSVETGTNEKLFF.

This clone is a singleton in its sample. The rearrangement uses TRBV5-6 and TRBJ1-2; D is ambiguous. The V end was cut by 2 bases, the J end by 4 bases, with 6 bases between. CDR1 and CDR2 from the germline V gene are SGHDT and YYEEEE. The CDR3 spans 12 residues. The CDR3 here is CASSFSSYGYTF. The DNA of the CDR3 is TGTGCCAGCAGCTTCAGTAGCTATGGCTACACCTTC. The whole variable domain, filled in from reference TRBV5-6 and TRBJ1-2, reads DAGVTQSPTHLIKTRGQQVTLRCSPKSGHDTVSWYQQALGQGPQFIFQYYEEEERQRGNFPDRFSGHQFPNYSSELNVNALLLGDSALYLCASSFSSYGYTFGSGTRLTVV.

This clone was seen more than once but under ten times. The genes are TRBV5-1 and TRBJ2-3; 9 nucleotides match TRBD1. V lost 6 bases and J lost 3; bases outside the gene matches: 8. CDR1 and CDR2 from the germline V gene are SGHRS and YFSETQ. The CDR3 has 15 amino acids. The CDR3, as DNA: TGCGCCAGCAACCCTAGGACAGGGGCTACAGATACGCAGTATTTT. It is translated as CASNPRTGATDTQYF. Combining the CDR3 with reference TRBV5-1 and TRBJ2-3 gives the whole variable domain KAGVTQTPRYLIKTRGQQVTLSCSPISGHRSVSWYQQTPGQGLQFLFEYFSETQRNKGNFPGRFSGRQFSNSRSEMNVSTLELGDSALYLCASNPRTGATDTQYFGPGTRLTVL.

In this sample, this clone turned up a few times. The sample holds other DNA sequences that translate to the same CDR3. The rearrangement uses TRBV28 and TRBJ2-7; D gene ambiguous. V lost 3 bases and J 3 bases, leaving 3 bases between the germline ends. CDR1 and CDR2 (germline): MDHEN, SYDVKM. This CDR3 has 11 residues. The DNA for the CDR3 is TGTGCCAGCAGTTTGGGCTACGAGCAGTACTTC. It codes for CASSLGYEQYF. Based on the CDR3 plus reference TRBV28 and TRBJ2-7, the full variable domain is DVKVTQSSRYLVKRTGEKVFLECVQDMDHENMFWYRQDPGLGLRLIYFSYDVKMKEKGDIPEGYSVSREKKERFSLILESASTNQTSMYLCASSLGYEQYFGPGTRLTVT.

This chain links TRBV7-2 with TRBJ2-5; D may be TRBD1 or TRBD2 (6 bases each). The CDR3 is 14 amino acids. The germline V gene has CDR1 SGHTA and CDR2 FQGNSA. Trimming left V 6 bases short and J 5 bases short, with 16 bases between. CDR3 sequence reads: CASSLNYGGETQYF. The CDR3 nucleotides read TGTGCCAGCAGTTTGAACTACGGGGGCGAGACCCAGTACTTC.

The V gene is TRBV28, the J gene TRBJ2-2; D not resolved. Germline CDR1 is MDHEN and CDR2 is SYDVKM. The V gene lost 6 bases and the J gene lost 2 bases, with 16 bases spanning the gap. The length of the CDR3 is 16 residues. The CDR3 DNA reads as TGTGCCAGCAGGGGCAGTCCCACTCTAAACACCGGGGAGCTGTTTTTT. Its protein is CASRGSPTLNTGELFF.

The chain uses TRBV4-1 and TRBJ1-6, with 10 bases matching TRBD1. From germline, CDR1 is MGHRA and CDR2 YSYEKL. Trimming removed 1 base from V and 1 base from J; junction bases left unmatched: 1. The CDR3 loop spans 17 amino acids. The CDR3 DNA follows: TGCGCCAGCAGCCAAGGACAGGGGGCGTCCTATAATTCACCCCTCCACTTT. Its protein is CASSQGQGASYNSPLHF.

In DNA form, the CDR3 reads TGTGCCAGCAGGGGGTACGAGCAGTACTTC. Its protein is CASRGYEQYF. V usage is TRBV28 and J usage is TRBJ2-7; D is ambiguous. Germline CDR1 MDHEN, CDR2 SYDVKM. There are 10 residues in the CDR3. Trimming left V 6 bases short and J 4 bases short, with 4 bases between.

V is TRBV9 and J is TRBJ2-3, with D maybe TRBD2 (5 bases). The CDR3 runs 15 residues. CDR1 and CDR2 (germline): SGDLS, YYNGEE. With 4 bases removed from V and 2 bases from J, the gap between germline ends came to 14 bases. The CDR3 is CASSLQADPTDTQYF. As DNA, the CDR3 is TGTGCCAGCAGCCTTCAAGCGGACCCCACAGATACGCAGTATTTT.

The sample holds one count of this clone. This chain joins TRBV15 and TRBJ2-1; 8 positions agree with TRBD1. Germline CDR1 LNHNV, CDR2 YYDKDF (reference sequence). The CDR3 contains 15 residues. V was pared by 4 bases and J by 8 bases, with 10 bases of the junction left unmatched. CDR3 region: CATSIDGQGPYEQFF. The CDR3 DNA follows: TGTGCCACCAGCATTGACGGACAGGGTCCCTATGAGCAGTTCTTC.

A single count supports this clone. The V and J genes are TRBV6-5 and TRBJ2-2, with D unresolved. The length of the CDR3 is 15 residues. Germline values: CDR1 MNHEY, CDR2 SVGAGI. Trimming cost V 5 bases and J 0 bases, with 10 bases left between them. CDR3: CASSPATTNTGELFF. The CDR3 DNA sequence: TGTGCCAGCAGTCCGGCCACAACGAACACCGGGGAGCTGTTTTTT.

The rearrangement uses TRBV27 and TRBJ2-3; no clear D gene. V was pared by 1 base and J by 2 bases, with 4 bases between. From germline, CDR1 is MNHEY and CDR2 SMNVEV (reference sequence). The CDR3 has 13 amino acids. This CDR3 is CASSLFPTDTQYF. The CDR3 DNA reads as TGTGCCAGCAGTTTATTTCCCACAGATACGCAGTATTTT.

The rearrangement joins TRBV5-1 to TRBJ2-3; 14 nucleotides match TRBD2. J was trimmed by 5 bases and V by 6 bases; bases with no gene match: 2. From germline, CDR1 is SGHRS and CDR2 YFSETQ. This CDR3 is 14 amino acids long. The CDR3, as DNA: TGCGCCAGCACCGGGACTAGCGGGGGAGATACGCAGTATTTT. Encoded protein: CASTGTSGGDTQYF.